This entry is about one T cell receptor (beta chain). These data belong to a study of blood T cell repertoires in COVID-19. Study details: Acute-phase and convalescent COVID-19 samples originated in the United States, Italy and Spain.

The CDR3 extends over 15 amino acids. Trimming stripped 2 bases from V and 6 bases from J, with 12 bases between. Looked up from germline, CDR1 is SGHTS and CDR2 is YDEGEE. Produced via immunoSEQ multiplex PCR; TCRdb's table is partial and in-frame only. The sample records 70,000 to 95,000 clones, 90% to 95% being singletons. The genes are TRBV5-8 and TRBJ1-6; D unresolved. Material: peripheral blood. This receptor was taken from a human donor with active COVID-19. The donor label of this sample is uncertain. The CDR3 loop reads CASSFIGGSNSPLHF. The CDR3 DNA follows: TGTGCCAGCAGCTTTATTGGAGGATCTAATTCACCCCTCCACTTT.